This entry lists 13 T cell receptor beta chains sequenced from one sample in a study of T cell responses to AZD1222 COVID-19 vaccine. The method was immunoSEQ multiplex PCR; TCRdb's version includes in-frame clones alone and lacks a portion of them. Of about 92,000 clones in the sample, 75% to 90% were seen once. The sample was peripheral blood, taken on day 0 of AZD1222 vaccination. These receptors originate from an adult in good health.

The chain employs TRBV5-6 and TRBJ2-5, with 8 nucleotides matching TRBD1. Germline V lookup: CDR1 SGHDT, CDR2 YYEEEE. V was pared by 3 bases and J by 2 bases, with 6 bases of the junction left unmatched. The length of the CDR3 is 15 residues. The CDR3: CASSYYGQGQETQYF. DNA of the CDR3: TGTGCCAGCAGCTACTACGGACAGGGACAAGAGACCCAGTACTTC.

This clone was seen only once. The rearrangement uses TRBV11-2 and TRBJ2-3, with 9 bases matching TRBD2. The germline gives CDR1 SGHAT, CDR2 FQNNGV. J gave up 7 bases and V 5 bases, and 10 bases lay outside the gene matches. This CDR3 is 15 amino acids long. The DNA of the CDR3 is TGTGCCAGCAGCGAACTAGCGGGCCGGAGATATACGCAGTATTTT. Protein sequence: CASSELAGRRYTQYF.

This chain joins TRBV12-3 or TRBV12-4 and TRBJ2-5, with D possibly TRBD2 on 5 matching bases. Trimming shortened V by 5 bases and J by 5 bases, and 12 bases separated the two germline ends. This CDR3 has 13 residues. CDR3: CASSPASLETQYF. CDR3 DNA: TGTGCCAGCAGTCCCGCTAGCTTGGAGACCCAGTACTTC.

This clone was recorded only once. V usage is TRBV5-1 and J usage is TRBJ1-1, with D unresolved. Deletions cut 5 bases from V and 1 base from J, with 15 bases between. The CDR3 has 15 amino acids. Germline-derived CDR1 and CDR2 are SGHRS and YFSETQ. The CDR3 DNA follows: TGCGCCAGCAGAACGGACGGCAGAGCGAACACTGAAGCTTTCTTT. Translation gives CASRTDGRANTEAFF.

The genes are TRBV7-9 and TRBJ2-7; tentative D call: TRBD1 (6 bases). The V gene's germline CDR1 is SEHNR and CDR2 FQNEAQ (reference sequence). This CDR3 comprises 14 residues. Trimming removed 0 bases at V and 7 bases at J, with 13 bases between. The CDR3 sequence: CASSLARSQGEQYF. CDR3 DNA: TGTGCCAGCAGCTTAGCGCGGTCGCAGGGGGAGCAGTACTTC.

The rearrangement joins TRBV6-1 to TRBJ1-6; D gene ambiguous. Germline CDR1 MNHNS, CDR2 SASEGT. Trimming took off 4 bases at V and 5 bases at J, with 18 bases between the two ends. This CDR3 contains 17 residues. CDR3 in amino acids: CASSVAPPGENNSPLHF. The CDR3 region has the DNA TGTGCCAGCAGTGTAGCCCCCCCGGGAGAAAATAATTCACCCCTCCACTTT.

V usage is TRBV9 and J usage is TRBJ1-6, with 8 bases lining up with TRBD1. V trimming: 4 bases; J trimming: 6 bases; junction bases outside the gene matches: 6. CDR1 and CDR2 (germline): SGDLS, YYNGEE. There are 15 residues in the CDR3. Here the CDR3 DNA reads TGTGCCAGCAGCCCTGGGACAGGCGTTAATTCACCCCTCCACTTT. It translates to CASSPGTGVNSPLHF.

The V and J genes are TRBV28 and TRBJ1-1; no clear D. The length of the CDR3 is 11 residues. Per germline, CDR1 MDHEN and CDR2 SYDVKM. V lost 5 bases, J lost 4 bases, and 5 bases lay in between. The CDR3 loop is CASSIATEAFF. The CDR3 region has the DNA TGTGCCAGCAGTATCGCCACTGAAGCTTTCTTT.

The V and J genes are TRBV14 and TRBJ2-5; TRBD1 matches 9 bases. The CDR3 contains 18 residues. The trim removed 5 bases at V and 0 bases at J, leaving 13 bases unmatched. Germline lookup yields CDR1 SGHDN and CDR2 FVKESK. The CDR3 is CASSAPGTGWDYQETQYF. CDR3 bases: TGTGCCAGCAGCGCGCCCGGGACAGGGTGGGATTACCAAGAGACCCAGTACTTC.

The chain combines TRBV4-2 with TRBJ2-1; TRBD2 aligns across 11 bases. Trimming took 1 base from V and 7 from J; bases not matched to a gene: 6. Germline V gives CDR1 LGHNA, CDR2 YNFKEQ. The CDR3 runs 16 residues. CDR3: CASSQAGTSGWNEQFF. CDR3 DNA: TGTGCCAGCAGCCAAGCCGGGACTAGCGGCTGGAATGAGCAGTTCTTC.

The rearrangement uses TRBV29-1 and TRBJ1-2; D is ambiguous. The length of the CDR3 is 14 residues. Looked up from germline, CDR1 is SQVTM and CDR2 is ANQGSEA. Deletions cut 0 bases from V and 4 bases from J, with 12 bases between. CDR3 nucleotides: TGCAGCGTTGAAGATGCGACCGGCGCCTATGGCTACACCTTC. It codes for CSVEDATGAYGYTF.

The V call is TRBV18, the J call TRBJ1-4; 7 nucleotides match TRBD1. The V segment lost 2 bases and the J segment 8 bases; nucleotides outside the gene matches: 11. The germline CDR1 and CDR2 sequences are KGHSH and LQKENI. This CDR3 contains 16 residues. Here the CDR3 DNA reads TGTGCCAGCTCACCATCTTCCGGGACAGTAAGCGAAAAACTGTTTTTT. It specifies CASSPSSGTVSEKLFF.

The genes are TRBV27 and TRBJ2-7; 11 bases are shared with TRBD1. This CDR3 is built from 16 residues. CDR1 is MNHEY, CDR2 SMNVEV, per germline (reference sequence). With 5 bases clipped from V and 4 bases from J, the junction kept 10 bases outside the gene matches. The CDR3 loop is CASSTSRTGGAYEQYF. In nucleotides, the CDR3 is TGTGCCAGCAGTACTTCTCGGACAGGGGGCGCGTACGAGCAGTACTTC.